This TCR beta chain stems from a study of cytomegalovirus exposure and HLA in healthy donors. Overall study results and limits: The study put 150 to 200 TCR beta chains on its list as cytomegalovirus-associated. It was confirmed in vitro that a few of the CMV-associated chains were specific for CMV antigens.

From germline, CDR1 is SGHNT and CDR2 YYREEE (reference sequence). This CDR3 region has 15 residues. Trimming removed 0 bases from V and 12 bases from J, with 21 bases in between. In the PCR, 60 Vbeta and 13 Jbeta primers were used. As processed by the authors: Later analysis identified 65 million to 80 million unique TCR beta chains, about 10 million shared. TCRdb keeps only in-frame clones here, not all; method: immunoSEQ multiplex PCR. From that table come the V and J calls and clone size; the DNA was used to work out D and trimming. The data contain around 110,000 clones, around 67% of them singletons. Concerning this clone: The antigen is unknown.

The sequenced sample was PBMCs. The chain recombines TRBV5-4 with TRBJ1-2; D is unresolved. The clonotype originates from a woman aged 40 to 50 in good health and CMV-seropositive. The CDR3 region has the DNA TGTGCCAGCAGCTTGGGCCACGTTGGAGGTGTGGAGAACACCTTC. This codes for CASSLGHVGGVENTF. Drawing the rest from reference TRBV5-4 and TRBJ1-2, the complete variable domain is ETGVTQSPTHLIKTRGQQVTLRCSSQSGHNTVSWYQQALGQGPQFIFQYYREEENGRGNFPPRFSGLQFPNYSSELNVNALELDDSALYLCASSLGHVGGVENTFGSGTRLTVV.